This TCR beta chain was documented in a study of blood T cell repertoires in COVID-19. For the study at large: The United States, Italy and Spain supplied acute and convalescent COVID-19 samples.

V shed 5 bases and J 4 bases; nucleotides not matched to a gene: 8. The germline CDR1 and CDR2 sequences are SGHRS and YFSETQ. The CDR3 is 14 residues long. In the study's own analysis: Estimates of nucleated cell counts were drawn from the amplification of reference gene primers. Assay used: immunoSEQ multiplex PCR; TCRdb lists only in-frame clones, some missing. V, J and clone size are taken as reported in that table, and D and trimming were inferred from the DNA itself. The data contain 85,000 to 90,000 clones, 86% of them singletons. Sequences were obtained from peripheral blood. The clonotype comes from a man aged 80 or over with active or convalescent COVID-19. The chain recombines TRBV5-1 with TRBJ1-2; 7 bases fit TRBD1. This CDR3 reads CASSKTGQPYGYTF. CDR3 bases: TGCGCCAGCAGTAAGACAGGGCAGCCCTATGGCTACACCTTC.